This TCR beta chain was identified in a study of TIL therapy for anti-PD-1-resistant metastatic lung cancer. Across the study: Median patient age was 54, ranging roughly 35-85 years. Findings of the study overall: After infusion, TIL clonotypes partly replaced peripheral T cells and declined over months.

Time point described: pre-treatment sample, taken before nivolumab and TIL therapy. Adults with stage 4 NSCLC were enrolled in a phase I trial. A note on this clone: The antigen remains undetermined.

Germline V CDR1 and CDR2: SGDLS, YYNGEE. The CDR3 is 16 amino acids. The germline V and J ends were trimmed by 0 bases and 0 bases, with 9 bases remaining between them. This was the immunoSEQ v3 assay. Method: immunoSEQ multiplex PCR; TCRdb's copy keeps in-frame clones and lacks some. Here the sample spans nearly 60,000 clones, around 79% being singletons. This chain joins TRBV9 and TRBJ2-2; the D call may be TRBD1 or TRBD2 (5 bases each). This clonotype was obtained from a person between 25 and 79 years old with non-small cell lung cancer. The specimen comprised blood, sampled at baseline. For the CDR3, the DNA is TGTGCCAGCAGCGTAGTGGGGACCTCGAACACCGGGGAGCTGTTTTTT. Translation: CASSVVGTSNTGELFF.